These T cell receptor beta chains were read from a single sample in a study of T cell responses to AZD1222 COVID-19 vaccine. The assay was immunoSEQ multiplex PCR, and TCRdb's table has in-frame clones only and misses some. This table has fewer than 150,000 clones, 88% appearing once. This specimen consisted of peripheral blood, obtained 28 days after the second AZD1222 dose. Receptors originate from an adult who received the AZD1222 COVID-19 vaccine. The CDR3 runs from the conserved cysteine through the conserved F or W. Each record gives: J gene, clone size, V gene, D gene, CDR3 protein, CDR3 DNA. D genes are given only for firm matches. Where a row states a size, it is once, few, many or the class of an expanded clone; other rows omit it.

j_gene: TRBJ2-5
abundance: .
v_gene: TRBV7-2
d_gene: .
CDR3aa: CASSLQETIKETQYF
CDR3nt: TGTGCCAGCAGCTTACAGGAGACTATAAAAGAGACCCAGTACTTC

j_gene: TRBJ2-7
abundance: .
v_gene: TRBV29-1
d_gene: TRBD1
CDR3aa: CSAGQGAAQYF
CDR3nt: TGCAGCGCGGGACAGGGGGCAGCGCAGTACTTC

j_gene: TRBJ1-1
abundance: .
v_gene: TRBV11-2
d_gene: .
CDR3aa: CASSLVRGGTEAFF
CDR3nt: TGTGCCAGCAGCTTAGTCCGAGGGGGCACTGAAGCTTTCTTT

j_gene: TRBJ1-1
abundance: .
v_gene: TRBV5-1
d_gene: .
CDR3aa: CASTPFDLATEAFF
CDR3nt: TGCGCCAGCACCCCTTTCGATCTAGCTACTGAAGCTTTCTTT

j_gene: TRBJ1-4
abundance: .
v_gene: TRBV7-2
d_gene: .
CDR3aa: CASSRYAQTNEKLFF
CDR3nt: TGTGCCAGCAGCCGTTACGCGCAGACTAATGAAAAACTGTTTTTT

j_gene: TRBJ2-1
abundance: .
v_gene: TRBV7-4
d_gene: .
CDR3aa: CASSLIFLVFTGFARPIDEQFF
CDR3nt: TGTGCCAGCAGCTTAATCTTCCTGGTGTTTACCGGATTCGCTCGCCCCATTGATGAGCAGTTCTTC

j_gene: TRBJ2-1
abundance: .
v_gene: TRBV7-9
d_gene: .
CDR3aa: CASSFSGVTSYNEQFF
CDR3nt: TGTGCCAGCAGCTTCTCGGGAGTTACCTCCTACAATGAGCAGTTCTTC

j_gene: TRBJ1-1
abundance: .
v_gene: TRBV10-3
d_gene: .
CDR3aa: CAIRETGEAFF
CDR3nt: TGTGCCATCAGGGAAACAGGGGAAGCTTTCTTT

j_gene: TRBJ2-7
abundance: .
v_gene: TRBV7-2
d_gene: .
CDR3aa: CASSLGGPDFYEQYF
CDR3nt: TGTGCCAGCAGCTTAGGAGGCCCTGATTTCTACGAGCAGTACTTC

j_gene: TRBJ1-1
abundance: .
v_gene: TRBV4-2
d_gene: .
CDR3aa: CASSQDRDLAFF
CDR3nt: TGTGCCAGCAGCCAAGATAGGGACTTGGCTTTCTTT

j_gene: TRBJ1-2
abundance: .
v_gene: TRBV5-1
d_gene: TRBD1
CDR3aa: CASSLDAGQGSSGYTF
CDR3nt: TGCGCCAGCAGCTTGGACGCGGGACAGGGAAGTTCTGGCTACACCTTC

j_gene: TRBJ2-7
abundance: .
v_gene: TRBV6-6
d_gene: .
CDR3aa: CASAGDRATYEQYF
CDR3nt: TGTGCCAGCGCGGGGGACAGAGCCACCTACGAGCAGTACTTC

j_gene: TRBJ2-1
abundance: few
v_gene: TRBV4-2
d_gene: .
CDR3aa: CASSQEARNNEQFF
CDR3nt: TGTGCCAGCAGCCAAGAGGCCAGGAACAATGAGCAGTTCTTC

j_gene: TRBJ1-1
abundance: .
v_gene: TRBV20-1
d_gene: .
CDR3aa: CSSAFTEAFF
CDR3nt: TGCAGTTCAGCGTTCACTGAAGCTTTCTTT

j_gene: TRBJ1-4
abundance: .
v_gene: TRBV9
d_gene: .
CDR3aa: CASSPQVRGNEKLFF
CDR3nt: TGTGCCAGCAGTCCCCAAGTTAGGGGTAACGAAAAACTGTTTTTT

j_gene: TRBJ2-1
abundance: .
v_gene: TRBV27
d_gene: TRBD2
CDR3aa: CASSKLAGGYNEQFF
CDR3nt: TGTGCCAGCAGTAAACTAGCGGGAGGGTACAATGAGCAGTTCTTC

j_gene: TRBJ1-1
abundance: .
v_gene: TRBV7-9
d_gene: TRBD1
CDR3aa: CASSPGTAGLNTEAFF
CDR3nt: TGTGCCAGCAGCCCGGGGACAGCGGGGTTAAACACTGAAGCTTTCTTT